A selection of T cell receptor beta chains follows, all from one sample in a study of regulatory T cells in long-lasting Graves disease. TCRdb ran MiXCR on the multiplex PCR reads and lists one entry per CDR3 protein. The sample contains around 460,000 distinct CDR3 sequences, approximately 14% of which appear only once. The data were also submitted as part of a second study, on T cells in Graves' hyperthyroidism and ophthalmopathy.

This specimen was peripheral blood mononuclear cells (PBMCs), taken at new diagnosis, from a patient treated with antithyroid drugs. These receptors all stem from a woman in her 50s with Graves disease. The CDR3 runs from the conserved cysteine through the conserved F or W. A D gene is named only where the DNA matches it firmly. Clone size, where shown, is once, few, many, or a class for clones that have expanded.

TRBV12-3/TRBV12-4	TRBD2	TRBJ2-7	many	CASSLGGNAYEQYF
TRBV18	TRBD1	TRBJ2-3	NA	CASSPWDRSTDTQYF
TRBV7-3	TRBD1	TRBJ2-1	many	CASSLMAGGNEQFF
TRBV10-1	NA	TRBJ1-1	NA	CASSESTGAEAFF
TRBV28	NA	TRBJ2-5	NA	CASCGMEETQYF
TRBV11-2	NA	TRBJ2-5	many	CASSLGATVQETQYF
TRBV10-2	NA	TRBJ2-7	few	CASTPTAPTYEQYF
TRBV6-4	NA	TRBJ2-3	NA	CASSVEETGTDTQYF
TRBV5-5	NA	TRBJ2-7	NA	CASSLVGTYYEQYF
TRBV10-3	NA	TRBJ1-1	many	CAISESGSPNTEAFF
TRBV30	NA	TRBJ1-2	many	CAWAAEYGYTF
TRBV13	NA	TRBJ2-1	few	CASSLVLSGSYNEQFF
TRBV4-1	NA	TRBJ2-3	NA	CASSRSGETQYF
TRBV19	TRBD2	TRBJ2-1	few	CASRGTSGRVNEQFF
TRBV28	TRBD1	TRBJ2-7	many	CASSFVRQGASEQYF
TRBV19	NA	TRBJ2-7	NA	CASSVRGHQDEQYF
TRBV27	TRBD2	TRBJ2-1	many	CASSISGRANEQFF
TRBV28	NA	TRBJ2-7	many	CASSSHPAGGEQYF
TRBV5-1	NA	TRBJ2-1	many	CASSLGQTHNEQFF
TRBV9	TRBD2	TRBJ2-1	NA	CASSATGGEQFF